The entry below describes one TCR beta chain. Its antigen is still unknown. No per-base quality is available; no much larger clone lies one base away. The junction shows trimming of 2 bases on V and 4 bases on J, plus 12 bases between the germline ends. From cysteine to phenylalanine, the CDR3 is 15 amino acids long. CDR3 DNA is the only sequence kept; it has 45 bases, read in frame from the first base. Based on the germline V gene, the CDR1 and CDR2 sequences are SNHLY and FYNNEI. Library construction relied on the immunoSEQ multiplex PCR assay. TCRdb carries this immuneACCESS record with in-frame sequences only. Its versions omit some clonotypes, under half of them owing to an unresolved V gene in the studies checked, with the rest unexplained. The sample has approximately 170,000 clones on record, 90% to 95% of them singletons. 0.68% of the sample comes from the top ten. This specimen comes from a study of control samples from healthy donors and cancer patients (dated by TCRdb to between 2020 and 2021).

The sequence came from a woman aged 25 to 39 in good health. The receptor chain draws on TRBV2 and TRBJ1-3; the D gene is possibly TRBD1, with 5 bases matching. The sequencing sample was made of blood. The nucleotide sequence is TGTGCCAGCAGTGAAAGGAGGGGTGGAGGAAACACCATATATTTT. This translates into CASSERRGGGNTIYF.